The clone carrying this T cell receptor (beta chain) came up once. The V and J ends lost 3 bases and 3 bases respectively, with 15 bases between them. Germline assignment: CDR1 LNHDA and CDR2 SQIVND (reference sequence). The length of the CDR3 is 17 residues. Generated by immunoSEQ multiplex PCR, the TCRdb table keeps only in-frame clones and is missing some. This table holds about 240,000 clones, around 84% found once. This sample is drawn from a study of blood T cell repertoires in COVID-19. Overall study context: Specimens from acute and convalescent COVID-19 originated in the United States, Italy and Spain.

The sequenced sample consisted of peripheral blood. The receptor was isolated from a woman between 70 and 85 years old with active or convalescent COVID-19. The chain links TRBV19 to TRBJ1-6; maybe TRBD1 (6 bases). This CDR3 reads CASSIGQSNFYNSPLHF. The DNA for the CDR3 is TGTGCCAGTAGTATCGGACAGTCTAATTTCTATAATTCACCCCTCCACTTT.